This T cell receptor (beta chain) was recorded in a study of shared clonotypes between healthy human individuals. General study points: In this cohort, only blood was sampled, and tissue repertoires likely differ. Shared clonotypes across all four donors exceeded non-shared ones in generation probability.

TCRdb's table, derived via immunoSEQ multiplex PCR, lists solely in-frame clones and lacks some. The sample shows roughly 1 million clones, roughly 74% of them seen only once. This clone was seen a handful of times. Its antigen is unidentified. Other DNA sequences in this specimen translate into the identical CDR3. CDR1 and CDR2 from the germline V gene are MDHEN and SYDVKM. The germline V and J ends were trimmed by 3 bases and 2 bases, with 11 bases remaining between them. The CDR3 has 14 residues. A CD45RA-negative memory subset and a CD45RA+ naive subset were separated from the CD4+ cells. The TCR originated in a man between 18 and 29 years old in good health. Some clones in this sample may be carry-over from other donors' samples. This chain joins TRBV28 and TRBJ2-7; perhaps D is TRBD1 or TRBD2 (6 bases each). The source material was memory CD4+ T cells from PBMCs. Subset of the sample: CD45RA-negative fraction. The CDR3 loop is CASSLPGGPYEQYF. The DNA for the CDR3 is TGTGCCAGCAGTTTGCCCGGGGGCCCCTACGAGCAGTACTTC. Full variable domain (remainder filled in from reference TRBV28 and TRBJ2-7): DVKVTQSSRYLVKRTGEKVFLECVQDMDHENMFWYRQDPGLGLRLIYFSYDVKMKEKGDIPEGYSVSREKKERFSLILESASTNQTSMYLCASSLPGGPYEQYFGPGTRLTVT.